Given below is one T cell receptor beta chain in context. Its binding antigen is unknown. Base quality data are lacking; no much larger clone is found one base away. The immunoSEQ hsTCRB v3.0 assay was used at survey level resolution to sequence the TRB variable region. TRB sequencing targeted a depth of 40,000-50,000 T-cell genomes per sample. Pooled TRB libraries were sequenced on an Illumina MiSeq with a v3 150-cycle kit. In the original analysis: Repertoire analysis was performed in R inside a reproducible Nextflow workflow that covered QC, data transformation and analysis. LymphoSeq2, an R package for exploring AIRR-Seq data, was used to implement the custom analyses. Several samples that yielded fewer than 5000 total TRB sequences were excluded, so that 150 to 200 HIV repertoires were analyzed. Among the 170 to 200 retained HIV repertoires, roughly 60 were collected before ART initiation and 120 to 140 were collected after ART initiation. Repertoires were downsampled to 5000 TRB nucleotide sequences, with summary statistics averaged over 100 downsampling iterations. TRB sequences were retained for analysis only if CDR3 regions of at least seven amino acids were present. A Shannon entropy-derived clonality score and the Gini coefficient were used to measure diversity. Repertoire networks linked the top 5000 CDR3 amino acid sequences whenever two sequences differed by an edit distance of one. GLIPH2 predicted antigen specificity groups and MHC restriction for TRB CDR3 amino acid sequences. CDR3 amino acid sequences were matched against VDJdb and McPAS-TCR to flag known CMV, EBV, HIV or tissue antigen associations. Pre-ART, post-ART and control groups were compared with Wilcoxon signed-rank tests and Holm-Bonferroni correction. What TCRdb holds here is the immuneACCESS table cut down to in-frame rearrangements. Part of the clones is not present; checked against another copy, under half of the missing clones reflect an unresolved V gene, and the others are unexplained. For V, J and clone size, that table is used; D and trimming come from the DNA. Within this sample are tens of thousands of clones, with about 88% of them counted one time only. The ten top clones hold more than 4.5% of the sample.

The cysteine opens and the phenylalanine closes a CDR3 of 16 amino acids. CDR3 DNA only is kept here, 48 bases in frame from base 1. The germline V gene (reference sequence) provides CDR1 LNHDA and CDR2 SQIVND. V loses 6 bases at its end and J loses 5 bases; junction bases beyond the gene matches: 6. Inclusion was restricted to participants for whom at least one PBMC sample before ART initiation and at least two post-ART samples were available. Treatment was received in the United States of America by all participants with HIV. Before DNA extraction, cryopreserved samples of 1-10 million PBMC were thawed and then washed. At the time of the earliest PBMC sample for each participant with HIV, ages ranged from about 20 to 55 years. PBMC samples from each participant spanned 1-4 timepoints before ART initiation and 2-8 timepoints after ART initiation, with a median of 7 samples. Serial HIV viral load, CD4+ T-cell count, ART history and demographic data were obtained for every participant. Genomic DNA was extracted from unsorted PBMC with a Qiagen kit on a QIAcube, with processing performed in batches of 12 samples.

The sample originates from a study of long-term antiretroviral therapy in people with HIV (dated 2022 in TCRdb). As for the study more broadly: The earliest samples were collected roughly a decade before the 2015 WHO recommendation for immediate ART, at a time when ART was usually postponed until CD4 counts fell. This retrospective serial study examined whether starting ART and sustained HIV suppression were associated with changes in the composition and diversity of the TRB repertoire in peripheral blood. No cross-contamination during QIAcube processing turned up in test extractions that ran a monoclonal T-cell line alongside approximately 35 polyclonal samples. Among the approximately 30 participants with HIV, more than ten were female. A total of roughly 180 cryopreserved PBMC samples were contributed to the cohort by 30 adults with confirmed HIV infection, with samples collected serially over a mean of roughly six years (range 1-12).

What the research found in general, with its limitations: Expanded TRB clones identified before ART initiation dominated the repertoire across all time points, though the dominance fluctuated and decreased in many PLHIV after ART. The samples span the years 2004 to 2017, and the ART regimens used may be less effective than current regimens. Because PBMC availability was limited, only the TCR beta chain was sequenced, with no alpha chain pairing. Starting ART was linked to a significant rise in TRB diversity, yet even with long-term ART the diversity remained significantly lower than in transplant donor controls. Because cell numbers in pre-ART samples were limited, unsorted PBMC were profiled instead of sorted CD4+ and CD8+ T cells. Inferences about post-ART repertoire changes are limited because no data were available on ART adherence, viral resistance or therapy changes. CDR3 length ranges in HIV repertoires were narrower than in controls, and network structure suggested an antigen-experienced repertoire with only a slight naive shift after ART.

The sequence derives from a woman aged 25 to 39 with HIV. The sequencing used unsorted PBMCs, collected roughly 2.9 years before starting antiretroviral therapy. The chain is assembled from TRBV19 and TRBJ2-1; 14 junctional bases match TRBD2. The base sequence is TGTGCCAGTAGGCGACTAGCGGGGGGGAACAACAATGAGCAGTTCTTC. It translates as CASRRLAGGNNNEQFF.